These 9 T cell receptor beta chains were all obtained from the same sample, sequenced in a study of CD8+ T cells in alopecia areata (dated by TCRdb to the late 2010s). Explained via the paper, the treatment or condition label denotes: oral pan-JAK inhibitor, 5-10 mg twice daily. Library preparation was by the immunoSEQ multiplex PCR assay. For TCR sequencing, RNA was extracted from every sample and reverse transcribed into cDNA to serve as template. TCRdb mirrors the immuneACCESS table, restricted to in-frame sequences. Some clones are absent from its copies; in checked studies, under half trace to an unresolved V gene, and the reason for the others is unknown. In all, the sample holds about 210,000 clones, and about 40% of those were seen once. The ten largest clones capture about 2.6% of the sample. The sequencing used CD4+ T cells sorted from blood, collected at approximately week 39, from a patient treated with tofacitinib. The source of these receptors is a human donor with alopecia areata.

V is TRBV4-3 and J is TRBJ2-1; D gene ambiguous. The CDR3 is made up of 15 amino acids. Trimming left V 0 bases short and J 6 bases short, with 12 bases between. The germline V gene has CDR1 LGHNA and CDR2 YSLEER. CDR3 DNA sequence: TGCGCCAGCAGCCAAGATTTGACCTCGACCAATGAGCAGTTCTTC. Translating it yields CASSQDLTSTNEQFF.

The rearrangement uses TRBV5-1 and TRBJ2-3, with no clear D. Trimming removed 4 bases from V and 0 bases from J, with 12 bases in between. CDR1 is SGHRS and CDR2 is YFSETQ in the germline V gene. The CDR3 has 15 amino acids. Here the CDR3 reads CASSQQEVSTDTQYF. DNA for the CDR3: TGCGCCAGCAGCCAGCAGGAAGTAAGCACAGATACGCAGTATTTT.

The chain couples TRBV30 to TRBJ2-1, with D unclear. The CDR3 extends over 12 amino acids. Germline V gene lookup returns CDR1 GTSNPN and CDR2 SVGIG (reference sequence). V dropped 4 bases and J dropped 5 bases, with 9 bases sitting between them. This chain's CDR3 is CAWTRVDNEQFF. CDR3 nucleotides: TGTGCCTGGACTAGAGTGGACAATGAGCAGTTCTTC.

This clone was counted a few times. The chain joins TRBV7-2 to TRBJ2-7, with D possibly being TRBD1 (6 bases). The V end lost 2 bases, the J end lost 6 bases, and 17 bases lay between the germline ends. CDR3 size: 15 residues. Germline CDR1 SGHTA, CDR2 FQGNSA. CDR3 sequence (DNA): TGTGCCAGCAGCTTATTCCGCAGGGGCCAAGGCGAGCAGTACTTC. This codes for CASSLFRRGQGEQYF.

This clone occurred a few times. The chain employs TRBV5-5 and TRBJ2-5, with D unresolved. The CDR3 has 13 amino acids. V was shortened by 1 base and J by 7 bases, with 11 bases between the two germline ends. Germline CDR1 reads SGHKS; CDR2 reads YYEKEE (reference sequence). The CDR3 DNA sequence: TGTGCCAGCAGCTTGATCCGTCTGGGGACCCAGTACTTC. This codes for CASSLIRLGTQYF.

J is TRBJ2-5 and V is TRBV7-7; TRBD1 agrees at 7 bases. There are 15 residues in the CDR3. Losses at the gene ends were 6 bases for V and 2 bases for J; bases not matched to a gene: 9. Germline lookup yields CDR1 SSHAT and CDR2 FNYEAQ (reference sequence). The CDR3 protein is CASSYSGQLQETQYF. CDR3 sequence (DNA): TGTGCCAGCAGTTACTCGGGACAGCTACAAGAGACCCAGTACTTC.

This clone was recorded at least ten times. The chain employs TRBV7-9 and TRBJ2-1; D is perhaps TRBD2 (6 bases). Per germline, CDR1 SEHNR and CDR2 FQNEAQ (reference sequence). The CDR3 sequence is 15 residues long. V was cut by 2 bases and J by 5 bases, with 13 bases left in between. The CDR3 DNA reads as TGTGCCAGCAGCTTACTTGGGCGGGAAAACAATGAGCAGTTCTTC. This codes for CASSLLGRENNEQFF. Full variable domain (rest looked up from reference TRBV7-9 and TRBJ2-1): DTGVSQNPRHKITKRGQNVTFRCDPISEHNRLYWYRQTLGQGPEFLTYFQNEAQLEKSRLLSDRFSAERPKGSFSTLEIQRTEQGDSAMYLCASSLLGRENNEQFFGPGTRLTVL.

V usage is TRBV5-1 and J usage is TRBJ2-5; 10 bases agree with TRBD2. This CDR3 has 15 amino acids. Germline V lookup: CDR1 SGHRS, CDR2 YFSETQ. Trimming cost V 4 bases and J 4 bases; bases outside gene matches: 7. The CDR3 region has the DNA TGCGCCAGCAGCCGACAGCGGGAGGGAGGAGAGACCCAGTACTTC. It is translated as CASSRQREGGETQYF. Full variable domain (missing parts from reference TRBV5-1 and TRBJ2-5): KAGVTQTPRYLIKTRGQQVTLSCSPISGHRSVSWYQQTPGQGLQFLFEYFSETQRNKGNFPGRFSGRQFSNSRSEMNVSTLELGDSALYLCASSRQREGGETQYFGPGTRLLVL.

The CDR3 sequence is CASSQAVGRTGELFF. The CDR3 DNA reads as TGTGCCAGCAGCCAGGCGGTGGGGCGTACCGGGGAGCTGTTTTTT. The V call is TRBV7-6, the J call TRBJ2-2, with D maybe TRBD1 (5 bases). V gave up 5 bases and J gave up 5 bases, with 15 bases separating them. This CDR3 is 15 amino acids long. Germline V gives CDR1 SGHVS, CDR2 FNYEAQ.